Listed here is a single T cell receptor beta chain. What it recognizes is unknown. CDR1 SNHLY and CDR2 FYNNEI come from the germline V gene. This CDR3 has 13 amino acids. With 8 bases removed from V and 1 base from J, the gap between germline ends came to 8 bases. From 400 to 450 ng of RNA, a library with molecular barcoded alpha/delta and beta/gamma adaptors was made. Each CDR3 protein gets one entry after TCRdb re-called the reads with MiXCR. This sample has about 14,000 distinct CDR3 sequences, with roughly 22% found just once. The source of the sample is a study of read filtering for tumor transcriptome and immune sequencing. Notes on the study in general: Compared with RNA-seq, IR-seq gave much higher clonotype depth and reliability. Approximately 80% of IR-seq clonotypes had one read, totaling around 4% of reads; RNA-seq: 74.6% and 44.6%.

The receptor's source is a donor aged 40 or older with multiple myeloma. The sequencing input was a population of CD138-negative cells sorted from bone marrow. The chain uses TRBV2 and TRBJ2-2; D remains ambiguous. The CDR3 is CASLALNTGELFF. As DNA, the CDR3 is TGTGCCAGCCTGGCGCTGAACACCGGGGAGCTGTTTTTT.